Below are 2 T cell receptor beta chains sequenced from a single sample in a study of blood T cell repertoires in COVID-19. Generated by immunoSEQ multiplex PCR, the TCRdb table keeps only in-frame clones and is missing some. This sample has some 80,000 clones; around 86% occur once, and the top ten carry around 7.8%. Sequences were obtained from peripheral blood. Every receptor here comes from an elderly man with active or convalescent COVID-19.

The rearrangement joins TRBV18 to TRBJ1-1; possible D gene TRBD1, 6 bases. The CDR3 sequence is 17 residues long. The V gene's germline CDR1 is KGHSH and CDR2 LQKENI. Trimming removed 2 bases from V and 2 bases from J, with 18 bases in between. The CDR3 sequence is CASSPGVAGVGNTEAFF. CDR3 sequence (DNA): TGTGCCAGCTCACCAGGAGTGGCAGGGGTTGGAAACACTGAAGCTTTCTTT.

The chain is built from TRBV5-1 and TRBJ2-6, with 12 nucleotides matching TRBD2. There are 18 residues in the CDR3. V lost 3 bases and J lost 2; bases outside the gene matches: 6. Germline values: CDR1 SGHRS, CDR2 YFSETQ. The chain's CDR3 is CASSSLLAGGPGANVLTF. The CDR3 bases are TGCGCCAGCAGCTCACTACTAGCGGGGGGACCTGGGGCCAACGTCCTGACTTTC.